This passage covers 27 T cell receptor beta chains from one sample sequenced in a study of CD8+ T cells in alopecia areata. RNA extraction and reverse transcription yielded cDNA as sequencing template. Measured with immunoSEQ multiplex PCR; TCRdb has only the in-frame clones, and not every one. The top ten hold just under 20% of the sample, which has roughly 140,000 clones, 40% to 60% seen once. Sequenced here: CD8+ T cells sorted from blood, sampled at week 0. The receptor set was obtained from a human donor with alopecia areata.

The genes are TRBV2 and TRBJ2-2; D assignment may be TRBD1 or TRBD2 (5 bases each). Germline CDR1 reads SNHLY; CDR2 reads FYNNEI. V gave up 8 bases and J gave up 1 base, with 11 bases separating them. This CDR3 is 14 amino acids long. CDR3 amino acids: CASGTSRNTGELFF. DNA of the CDR3: TGTGCCAGCGGGACGTCAAGGAACACCGGGGAGCTGTTTTTT.

The chain carries TRBV12-5 and TRBJ1-5, with D possibly being TRBD1 (6 bases). The CDR3 covers 14 residues. Germline lookup yields CDR1 LGHNT and CDR2 FRNRAP. V was shortened by 5 bases and J by 5 bases, with 13 bases between the two germline ends. CDR3 bases: TGTGCTAGTGGTCAAACAGGGATGGATCAGCCCCAGCATTTT. Its protein is CASGQTGMDQPQHF. Using reference TRBV12-5 and TRBJ1-5 for the parts outside the CDR3, the full variable domain is DARVTQTPRHKVTEMGQEVTMRCQPILGHNTVFWYRQTMMQGLELLAYFRNRAPLDDSGMPKDRFSAEMPDATLATLKIQPSEPRDSAVYFCASGQTGMDQPQHFGDGTRLSIL.

V usage is TRBV13 and J usage is TRBJ1-2; no clear D. This CDR3 is built from 13 residues. V was trimmed by 6 bases and J by 7 bases, leaving 15 bases between them. Germline V gives CDR1 PRHDT, CDR2 FYEKMQ (reference sequence). The CDR3, as DNA: TGTGCCAGCAGGCTCCCGATTAGTGGTGGCTACACCTTC. Translation gives CASRLPISGGYTF.

The chain joins TRBV11-2 to TRBJ2-3, with TRBD2 as a possible D gene (6 bases). The germline gives CDR1 SGHAT, CDR2 FQNNGV. The CDR3 runs 15 residues. The V and J ends lost 1 base and 4 bases respectively, with 12 bases between them. CDR3 in amino acids: CASSLGTMGPDTQYF. The CDR3 DNA follows: TGTGCCAGCAGCTTAGGGACTATGGGGCCAGATACGCAGTATTTT.

J is TRBJ2-3 and V is TRBV9; D uncertain. The germline V gene has CDR1 SGDLS and CDR2 YYNGEE. Trimming shortened V by 0 bases and J by 2 bases, and 19 bases separated the two germline ends. The CDR3 covers 18 residues. The CDR3 region is CASSVGGSLGKFTDTQYF. In DNA, the CDR3 is TGTGCCAGCAGCGTAGGAGGAAGTTTAGGAAAATTCACAGATACGCAGTATTTT.

The J gene is TRBJ1-2, the V gene TRBV4-3, with 7 bases lining up with TRBD1. CDR3 size: 13 residues. V dropped 8 bases and J dropped 2; count of bases not matched to a gene: 5. Germline CDR1 reads LGHNA; CDR2 reads YSLEER. CDR3 amino acids: CASSQDRNYGYTF. The CDR3 DNA is TGCGCCAGCTCGCAGGACAGGAACTATGGCTACACCTTC.

V is TRBV19 and J is TRBJ2-1; 7 nucleotides agree with TRBD1. The CDR3 has 15 amino acids. The V gene's germline CDR1 is LNHDA and CDR2 SQIVND (reference sequence). J was trimmed by 5 bases and V by 7 bases; bases with no gene match: 11. CDR3: CASTLTGFSDNEQFF. The CDR3 DNA follows: TGTGCCAGTACCCTGACAGGGTTTTCGGACAATGAGCAGTTCTTC.

The rearrangement uses TRBV6-5 and TRBJ1-2, with a tentative D call TRBD1 (5 bases). CDR1 and CDR2 from the germline V gene are MNHEY and SVGAGI. V lost 8 bases and J 4 bases, leaving 8 bases between the germline ends. The CDR3 sequence is 11 residues long. CDR3 nucleotide sequence: TGTGCCAGCGACAGTGCCTATGGCTACACCTTC. Translation: CASDSAYGYTF.

This clone was detected a few times. V is TRBV27 and J is TRBJ2-3, with TRBD1 identical over 7 bases. Trimming removed 6 bases from V and 5 bases from J; junction bases left unmatched: 26. The germline V gene encodes CDR1 MNHEY and CDR2 SMNVEV (reference sequence). The CDR3 has 20 residues. This CDR3 reads CASSQWGLPGTVKDIDTQYF. As DNA, the CDR3 is TGTGCCAGCAGCCAATGGGGTCTCCCCGGGACAGTGAAAGACATAGATACGCAGTATTTT.

This clone has just a few counts. This chain connects TRBV29-1 to TRBJ2-2; a possible D gene is TRBD1 (5 bases). This CDR3 is 15 amino acids long. Germline V gene lookup returns CDR1 SQVTM and CDR2 ANQGSEA. Deletions cut 3 bases from V and 0 bases from J, with 11 bases between. CDR3 in amino acids: CSVDIQDTNTGELFF. CDR3 DNA: TGCAGCGTTGACATACAGGACACGAACACCGGGGAGCTGTTTTTT.

The genes are TRBV5-1 and TRBJ2-3; possibly TRBD1 for D (5 bases). The germline V gene has CDR1 SGHRS and CDR2 YFSETQ. The germline V and J ends were trimmed by 4 bases and 4 bases, with 10 bases remaining between them. The length of the CDR3 is 13 residues. CDR3 bases: TGCGCCAGCAGCAAAGGGGATGCAGATACGCAGTATTTT. This sequence encodes CASSKGDADTQYF.

The chain joins TRBV29-1 to TRBJ2-1; 7 nucleotides align to TRBD1. CDR1 and CDR2 (germline): SQVTM, ANQGSEA. This CDR3 contains 13 residues. V was clipped by 6 bases and J by 6 bases; unmatched bases: 8. The CDR3, as DNA: TGCAGCGTAAGTGAGACAGGGATCAATGAGCAGTTCTTC. This translates into CSVSETGINEQFF.

This clone was counted between two and nine times. V and J are TRBV5-6 and TRBJ1-1, with D perhaps matching TRBD1 (6 bases). Trimming took off 0 bases at V and 1 base at J, with 10 bases between the two ends. CDR3 length equals 15 residues. Germline lookup yields CDR1 SGHDT and CDR2 YYEEEE. This CDR3 is CASSLGTVSNTEAFF. The DNA of the CDR3 is TGTGCCAGCAGCTTGGGGACAGTCTCGAACACTGAAGCTTTCTTT.

This clone was seen a handful of times. This chain links TRBV6-4 with TRBJ2-1, with D unresolved. The ends were cut back, 3 bases at V and 5 bases at J, with 8 bases in the middle. Per germline, CDR1 MRHNA and CDR2 SNTAGT. CDR3 size: 13 residues. The CDR3, as DNA: TGTGCCAGCAGTGATTACCCAGACAATGAGCAGTTCTTC. It encodes CASSDYPDNEQFF.

The chain combines TRBV4-1 with TRBJ1-1; D gene uncertain. Between the trimmed V and J ends, which lost 5 bases and 1 base, there was a span of 8 bases. There are 13 residues in the CDR3. The germline V gene has CDR1 MGHRA and CDR2 YSYEKL. The CDR3 DNA sequence: TGCGCCAGCAGCTTGAACACGAACACTGAAGCTTTCTTT. Its protein is CASSLNTNTEAFF.

The J gene is TRBJ2-2, the V gene TRBV2; tentatively, D is TRBD1 or TRBD2 (5 bases each). The CDR3 has 16 residues. Germline V gene lookup returns CDR1 SNHLY and CDR2 FYNNEI. V was cut by 3 bases and J by 0 bases, with 11 bases left in between. The CDR3: CASSEGRQTNTGELFF. The CDR3 nucleotides read TGTGCCAGCAGTGAGGGACGACAGACGAACACCGGGGAGCTGTTTTTT.

The rearrangement joins TRBV29-1 to TRBJ1-2; D unclear. Germline V gene data show CDR1 as SQVTM and CDR2 as ANQGSEA. V was cut by 2 bases and J by 0 bases, with 16 bases left in between. The CDR3 loop spans 16 amino acids. CDR3 bases: TGCAGCGTTGAAAATTTTTTTGCCAAATCTAACTATGGCTACACCTTC. The encoded protein is CSVENFFAKSNYGYTF. Based on the CDR3 plus reference TRBV29-1 and TRBJ1-2, the full variable domain is SAVISQKPSRDICQRGTSLTIQCQVDSQVTMMFWYRQQPGQSLTLIATANQGSEATYESGFVIDKFPISRPNLTFSTLTVSNMSPEDSSIYLCSVENFFAKSNYGYTFGSGTRLTVV.

This clone was counted between two and nine times. The chain links TRBV4-3 to TRBJ1-1; D remains unclear. This CDR3 is 13 amino acids long. The germline V and J ends were trimmed by 0 bases and 3 bases, with 5 bases remaining between them. Germline V gene sequence: CDR1 LGHNA, CDR2 YSLEER. The CDR3 loop reads CASSQEMHTEAFF. CDR3 nucleotides: TGCGCCAGCAGCCAAGAAATGCACACTGAAGCTTTCTTT.

The chain recombines TRBV27 with TRBJ1-1; D remains ambiguous. The CDR3 consists of 15 residues. Trimming removed 0 bases from V and 2 bases from J, with 10 bases in between. Germline V gene lookup returns CDR1 MNHEY and CDR2 SMNVEV (reference sequence). The CDR3, as DNA: TGTGCCAGCAGTTTATCGGCGACAAGTAACACTGAAGCTTTCTTT. Translation gives CASSLSATSNTEAFF.

This rearrangement joins TRBV14 to TRBJ2-3, with D unresolved. The CDR3 sequence is 13 residues long. V was clipped by 1 base and J by 2 bases, with 4 bases between them. Germline lookup yields CDR1 SGHDN and CDR2 FVKESK. This chain's CDR3 is CASSQVNTDTQYF. CDR3 DNA: TGTGCCAGCAGCCAAGTAAACACAGATACGCAGTATTTT.

The V and J genes are TRBV15 and TRBJ2-5; D may match TRBD1 or TRBD2 (7 bases each). The CDR3 spans 19 residues. Germline-derived CDR1 and CDR2 are LNHNV and YYDKDF (reference sequence). V lost 5 bases to trimming and J lost 1 base, with 26 bases between them. In DNA form, the CDR3 reads TGTGCCACCAGCCCTTACATCCAACGAGGGGGCGGGGGCCAAGAGACCCAGTACTTC. This codes for CATSPYIQRGGGGQETQYF.

The chain has TRBV10-1 and TRBJ2-5; D may be TRBD2 (6 bases). The V and J ends lost 7 bases and 2 bases respectively, with 23 bases between them. This CDR3 has 17 amino acids. CDR1 and CDR2 (germline): WNHNN, SYGVQD (reference sequence). This CDR3 reads CASTNIRLAPIQETQYF. The CDR3, as DNA: TGCGCCAGCACCAATATCCGGCTAGCGCCAATTCAAGAGACCCAGTACTTC.

This clone has only a few counts. This chain uses TRBV19 with TRBJ2-5; 9 nucleotides line up with TRBD1. The ends lost 11 bases at V and 4 bases at J; junction bases unmatched: 8. CDR1 is LNHDA and CDR2 is SQIVND in the germline V gene (reference sequence). The CDR3 has 13 residues. CDR3 nucleotide sequence: TGTGCCTCCCGAGGACAGGGGACAGAGACCCAGTACTTC. Protein: CASRGQGTETQYF.

This clone was counted a few times. The CDR3 is CASKEGPQQFF. In nucleotides, the CDR3 is TGCGCCAGCAAGGAAGGCCCGCAGCAGTTCTTC. This sequence joins TRBV5-1 and TRBJ2-1; D gene uncertain. The CDR3 contains 11 residues. CDR1 is SGHRS and CDR2 is YFSETQ in the germline V gene. Deletions cut 6 bases from V and 11 bases from J, with 12 bases between.

J is TRBJ2-1 and V is TRBV7-9; TRBD2 matches at 7 bases. V lost 11 bases, J lost 4 bases, and 11 bases stayed unmatched. CDR3 length: 14 amino acids. The germline V gene encodes CDR1 SEHNR and CDR2 FQNEAQ (reference sequence). The CDR3 region is CALPDSSGYNEQFF. CDR3 DNA: TGTGCCCTACCCGATTCTAGCGGATACAATGAGCAGTTCTTC.

CDR3 coding DNA: TGTGCCAGCAGTTTACCAGACAGGGATTCACCCCTCCACTTT. This encodes CASSLPDRDSPLHF. The chain carries TRBV27 and TRBJ1-6; 7 bases map to TRBD1. Germline values: CDR1 MNHEY, CDR2 SMNVEV (reference sequence). The ends lost 2 bases at V and 8 bases at J; junction bases unmatched: 3. CDR3 length equals 14 residues.

The J gene is TRBJ1-1, the V gene TRBV5-1; TRBD1 matches 7 bases. The CDR3 spans 16 residues. J gave up 5 bases and V 5 bases, and 15 bases lay outside the gene matches. The germline V gene has CDR1 SGHRS and CDR2 YFSETQ. CDR3 coding DNA: TGCGCCAGCAGGCAGGGGGGCCTGGAGACGGGGACTGAAGCTTTCTTT. It yields the protein CASRQGGLETGTEAFF.